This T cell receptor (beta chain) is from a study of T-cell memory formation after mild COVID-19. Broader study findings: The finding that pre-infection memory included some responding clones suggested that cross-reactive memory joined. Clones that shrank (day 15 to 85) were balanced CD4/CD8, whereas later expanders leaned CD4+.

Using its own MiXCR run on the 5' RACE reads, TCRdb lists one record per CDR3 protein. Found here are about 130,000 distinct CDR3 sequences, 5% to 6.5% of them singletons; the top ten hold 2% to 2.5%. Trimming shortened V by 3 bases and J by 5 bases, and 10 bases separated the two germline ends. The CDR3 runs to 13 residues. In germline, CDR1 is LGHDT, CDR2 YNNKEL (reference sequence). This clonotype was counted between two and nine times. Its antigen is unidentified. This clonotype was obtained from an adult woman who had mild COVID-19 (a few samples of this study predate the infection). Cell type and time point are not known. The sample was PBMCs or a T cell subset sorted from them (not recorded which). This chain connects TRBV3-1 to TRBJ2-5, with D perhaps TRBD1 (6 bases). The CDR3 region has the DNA TGTGCCAGCAGCCAGAACAGGGCGGAGACCCAGTACTTC. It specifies CASSQNRAETQYF.